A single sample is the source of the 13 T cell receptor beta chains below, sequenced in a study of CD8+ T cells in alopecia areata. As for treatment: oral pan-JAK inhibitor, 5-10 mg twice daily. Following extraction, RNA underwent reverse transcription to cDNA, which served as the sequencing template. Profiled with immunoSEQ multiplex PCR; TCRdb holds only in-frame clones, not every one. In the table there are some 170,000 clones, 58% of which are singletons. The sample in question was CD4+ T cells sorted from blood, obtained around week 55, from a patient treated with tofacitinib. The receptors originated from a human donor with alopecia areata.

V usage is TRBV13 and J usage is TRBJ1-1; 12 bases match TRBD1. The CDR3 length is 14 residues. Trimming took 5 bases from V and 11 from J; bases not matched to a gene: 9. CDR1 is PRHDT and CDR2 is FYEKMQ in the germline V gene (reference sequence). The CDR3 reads CASSQVGTGGSAFF. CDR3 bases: TGTGCCAGCAGCCAAGTAGGGACAGGGGGCTCGGCTTTCTTT.

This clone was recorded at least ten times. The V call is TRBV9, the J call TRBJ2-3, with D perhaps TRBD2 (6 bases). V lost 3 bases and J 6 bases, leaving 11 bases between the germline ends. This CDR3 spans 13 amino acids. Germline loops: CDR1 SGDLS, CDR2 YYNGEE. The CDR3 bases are TGTGCCAGCAGCGAGTGGAGCGGGGATACGCAGTATTTT. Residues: CASSEWSGDTQYF.

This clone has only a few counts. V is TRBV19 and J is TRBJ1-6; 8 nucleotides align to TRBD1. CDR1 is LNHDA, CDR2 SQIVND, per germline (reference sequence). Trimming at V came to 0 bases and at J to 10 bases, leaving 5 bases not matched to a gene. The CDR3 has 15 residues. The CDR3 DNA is TGTGCCAGTAGTATAGATCAGGGGGCTCAGTCACCCCTCCACTTT. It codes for CASSIDQGAQSPLHF. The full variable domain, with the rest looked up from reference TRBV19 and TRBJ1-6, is DGGITQSPKYLFRKEGQNVTLSCEQNLNHDAMYWYRQDPGQGLRLIYYSQIVNDFQKGDIAEGYSVSREKKESFPLTVTSAQKNPTAFYLCASSIDQGAQSPLHFGNGTRLTVT.

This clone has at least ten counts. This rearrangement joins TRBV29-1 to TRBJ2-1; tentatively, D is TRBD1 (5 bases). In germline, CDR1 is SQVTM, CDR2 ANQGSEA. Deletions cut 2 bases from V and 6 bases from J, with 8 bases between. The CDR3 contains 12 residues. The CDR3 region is CSVEPQVNEQFF. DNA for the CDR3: TGCAGCGTTGAACCACAGGTCAATGAGCAGTTCTTC.

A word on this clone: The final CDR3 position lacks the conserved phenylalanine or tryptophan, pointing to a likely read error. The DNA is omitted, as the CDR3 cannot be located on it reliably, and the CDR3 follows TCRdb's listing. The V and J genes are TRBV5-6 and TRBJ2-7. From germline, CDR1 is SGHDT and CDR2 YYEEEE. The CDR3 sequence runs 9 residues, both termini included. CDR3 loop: CASSLADCL.

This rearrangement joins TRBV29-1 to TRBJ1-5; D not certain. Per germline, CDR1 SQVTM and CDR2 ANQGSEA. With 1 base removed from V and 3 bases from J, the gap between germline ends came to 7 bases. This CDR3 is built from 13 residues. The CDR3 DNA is TGCAGCGTTGAAGGAGGTTTCAATCAGCCCCAGCATTTT. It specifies CSVEGGFNQPQHF.

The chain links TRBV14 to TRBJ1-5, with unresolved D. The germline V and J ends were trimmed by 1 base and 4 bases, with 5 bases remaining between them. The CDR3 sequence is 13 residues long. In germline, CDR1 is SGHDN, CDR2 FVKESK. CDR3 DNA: TGTGCCAGCAGCCAAGCTTTGAATCAGCCCCAGCATTTT. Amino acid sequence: CASSQALNQPQHF. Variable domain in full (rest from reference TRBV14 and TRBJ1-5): EAGVTQFPSHSVIEKGQTVTLRCDPISGHDNLYWYRRVMGKEIKFLLHFVKESKQDESGMPNNRFLAERTGGTYSTLKVQPAELEDSGVYFCASSQALNQPQHFGDGTRLSIL.

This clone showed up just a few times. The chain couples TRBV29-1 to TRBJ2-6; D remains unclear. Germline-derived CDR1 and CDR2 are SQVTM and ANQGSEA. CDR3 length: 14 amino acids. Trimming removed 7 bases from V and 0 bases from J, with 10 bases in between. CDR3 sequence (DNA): TGCAGCGCCATGACGGTCTCTGGGGCCAACGTCCTGACTTTC. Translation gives CSAMTVSGANVLTF.

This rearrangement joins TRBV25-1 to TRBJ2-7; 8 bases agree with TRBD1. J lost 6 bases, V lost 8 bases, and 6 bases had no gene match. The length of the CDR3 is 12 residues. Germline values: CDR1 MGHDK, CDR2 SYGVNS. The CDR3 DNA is TGTGCCAGCGGAGGACAGGGCGGCGAGCAGTACTTC. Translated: CASGGQGGEQYF.

The CDR3, as DNA: TGTGCCAGCAGCTTAGCCCCCGGGTATGGCTACACCTTC. Translating gives CASSLAPGYGYTF. The chain recombines TRBV7-2 with TRBJ1-2; D call uncertain. The V end lost 0 bases, the J end lost 5 bases, and 7 bases lay between the germline ends. Germline values: CDR1 SGHTA, CDR2 FQGNSA. The CDR3 has 13 residues.

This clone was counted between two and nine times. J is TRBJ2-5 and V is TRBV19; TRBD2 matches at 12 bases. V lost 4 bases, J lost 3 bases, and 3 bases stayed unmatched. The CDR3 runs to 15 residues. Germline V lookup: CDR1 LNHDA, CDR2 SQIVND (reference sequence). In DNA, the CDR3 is TGTGCCAGTAGTACTAGCGGGGGGGCCGAAGAGACCCAGTACTTC. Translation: CASSTSGGAEETQYF.

The CDR3 loop is CASSVSGGGYTF. CDR3 coding DNA: TGTGCCAGCAGTGTATCCGGGGGTGGCTACACCTTC. The chain uses TRBV2 and TRBJ1-2, with a tentative D call TRBD1 (5 bases). V was pared by 4 bases and J by 7 bases, with 10 bases between. This CDR3 contains 12 residues. Germline-derived CDR1 and CDR2 are SNHLY and FYNNEI.

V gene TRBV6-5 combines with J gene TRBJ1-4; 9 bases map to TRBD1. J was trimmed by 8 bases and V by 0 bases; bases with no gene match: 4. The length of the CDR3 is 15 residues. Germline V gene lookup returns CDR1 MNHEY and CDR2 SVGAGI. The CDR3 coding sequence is TGTGCCAGCAGTTACTCCCGACAGGGGGGAGAAAAACTGTTTTTT. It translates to CASSYSRQGGEKLFF.